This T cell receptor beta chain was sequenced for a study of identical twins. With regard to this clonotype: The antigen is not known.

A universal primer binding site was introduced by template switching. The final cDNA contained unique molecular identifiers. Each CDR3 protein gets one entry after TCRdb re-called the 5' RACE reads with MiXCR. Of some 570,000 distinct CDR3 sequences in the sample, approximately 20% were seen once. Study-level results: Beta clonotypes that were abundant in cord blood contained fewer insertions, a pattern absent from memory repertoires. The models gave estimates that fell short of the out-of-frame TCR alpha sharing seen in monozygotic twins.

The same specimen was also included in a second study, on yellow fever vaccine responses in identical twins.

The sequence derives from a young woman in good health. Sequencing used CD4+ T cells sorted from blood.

CDR3 in DNA: TGCGCCAGCAGCTTGGAGGGGGCGGGGCAGTACTTC. This encodes CASSLEGAGQYF. The rearrangement joins TRBV5-1 to TRBJ2-7, with 7 bases matching TRBD1. The germline gives CDR1 SGHRS, CDR2 YFSETQ. This CDR3 contains 12 residues. V lost 0 bases to trimming and J lost 9 bases; unmatched junction nucleotides: 3.